The following is a T cell receptor (beta chain) sequence with its context. Source study methods: Reference gene primer amplification gave estimated nucleated cell counts. The protocol was immunoSEQ multiplex PCR, while the TCRdb copy is restricted to in-frame clones and leaves out a portion. The DNA gave D and trimming, while V, J and clone size come from that table. The sample yields about 55,000 clones, approximately 82% seen once. The source of the sample is a study of blood T cell repertoires in COVID-19. Study-wide background: Sites across the United States, Italy and Spain contributed samples from acute and convalescent COVID-19. T cells, B-cell-depleted T cells, or PBMCs supplied cDNA or gDNA.

The TCR was taken from a human donor in a cohort sampled during active COVID-19. The source material was peripheral blood.

The chain's CDR3 is CASTRSGTGYTGELFF. The CDR3 DNA reads as TGTGCCAGCACTCGTTCCGGGACAGGGTACACCGGGGAGCTGTTTTTT. V and J are TRBV2 and TRBJ2-2; TRBD1 matches at 9 bases. Germline V CDR1 and CDR2: SNHLY, FYNNEI. V was pared by 7 bases and J by 3 bases, with 9 bases of the junction left unmatched. The CDR3 is 16 residues long.